This entry features one T cell receptor (beta chain) sequence. The antigen remains undetermined. 13 Jbeta primers and 60 Vbeta primers were used for the PCR. The assay was immunoSEQ multiplex PCR, and TCRdb's table has in-frame clones only and misses some. The sample contains roughly 190,000 clones, roughly 68% of which appear only once. The CDR3 is made up of 21 amino acids. The junction had 18 bases not matched to a gene; V was cut back by 5 bases and J by 4 bases. Germline loops: CDR1 SGHVS, CDR2 FQNEAQ. This sample is drawn from a study of cytomegalovirus exposure and HLA in healthy donors. Overall study results and limits: 150 to 200 TCR beta chains were listed as cytomegalovirus-associated. TCR association rates varied by HLA locus in a later analysis, with DRB1 highest and HLA-C lowest. Researchers reported in a later analysis that a missense DCLRE1C variant was tied to TCR beta V- and J-gene trimming. A few of the chains that were CMV-associated were confirmed in vitro to be specific for CMV antigens.

The chain joins TRBV7-8 to TRBJ2-1; 15 positions match TRBD2. The sequenced sample consisted of PBMCs. The sequence was obtained from a woman aged 30 to 39 in good health and CMV-seronegative. The CDR3 loop is CASSPRFRTSGRANSYNEQFF. As DNA, the CDR3 is TGTGCCAGCAGCCCCCGATTTAGGACTAGCGGGAGGGCCAATTCGTACAATGAGCAGTTCTTC.